The 13 T cell receptor beta chains below all came from one sample that was sequenced in a study of T-cell reconstitution after alpha-beta-depleted transplantation in children. TCRbeta library preparation incorporated unique molecular identifiers. TCRdb analysed the PCR reads with MiXCR anew, one entry per CDR3 protein. The sample has about 200,000 distinct CDR3 sequences; 6.3% are singletons. The sample in question was PBMCs, obtained before TCRalphabeta/CD19-depleted stem cell transplant. The origin of the receptors is a girl less than two years old with combined immunodeficiency, due to receive a stem cell transplant.

This clonotype was detected many times. This chain joins TRBV20-1 and TRBJ2-7; D unresolved. Germline values: CDR1 DFQATT, CDR2 SNEGSKA (reference sequence). This CDR3 comprises 17 residues. Trimming shortened V by 0 bases and J by 0 bases, and 18 bases separated the two germline ends. The CDR3 bases are TGCAGTGCTAGAGATCTCTATGGGTCCCAGAGCTCCTACGAGCAGTACTTC. It encodes CSARDLYGSQSSYEQYF.

This clonotype was found many times. V is TRBV6-2 or TRBV6-3 and J is TRBJ2-1; D is perhaps TRBD1 or TRBD2 (6 bases each). V was cut by 7 bases and J by 3 bases, with 16 bases left in between. This CDR3 spans 15 amino acids. Germline-derived CDR1 and CDR2 are MNHEY and SVGEGT. CDR3 in amino acids: CASTALGGGYNEQFF. The CDR3 nucleotides are TGTGCCAGCACCGCGCTTGGAGGGGGCTACAATGAGCAGTTCTTC.

This clonotype was recorded many times. The chain carries TRBV3-1 and TRBJ2-7; tentatively, D is TRBD2 (6 bases). This CDR3 has 12 amino acids. Per germline, CDR1 LGHDT and CDR2 YNNKEL (reference sequence). Trimming took 4 bases from V and 3 from J, leaving 7 bases between them. The CDR3 spells CASSRGDYEQYF. The CDR3 bases are TGTGCCAGCAGCCGGGGGGACTACGAGCAGTACTTC.

In this sample, this clonotype turned up many times. The rearrangement uses TRBV5-1 and TRBJ2-7; 8 nucleotides agree with TRBD1. The CDR3 covers 16 residues. CDR1 and CDR2 (germline): SGHRS, YFSETQ. J was trimmed by 0 bases and V by 4 bases; bases with no gene match: 9. CDR3 bases: TGCGCCAGCAGCCCCCAGGACAGGGTGAGCTCCTACGAGCAGTACTTC. Its protein product is CASSPQDRVSSYEQYF.

This clonotype came up many times. The chain is built from TRBV4-3 and TRBJ2-5, with D maybe TRBD2 (6 bases). Trimming took 2 bases from V and 5 from J, leaving 9 bases between them. CDR1 and CDR2 from the germline V gene are LGHNA and YSLEER. CDR3 length: 13 amino acids. Here the CDR3 reads CASSQSSVETQYF. CDR3 in DNA: TGCGCCAGCAGCCAATCTAGCGTCGAGACCCAGTACTTC.

This clonotype showed up many times. The rearrangement links TRBV9 to TRBJ1-1; 8 bases map to TRBD1. The CDR3 extends over 14 amino acids. The junction had 8 bases not matched to a gene; V was cut back by 2 bases and J by 8 bases. The germline CDR1 and CDR2 sequences are SGDLS and YYNGEE. CDR3 coding DNA: TGTGCCAGCAGCGTTCAGGGGGCAAGTGGCGAAGCTTTCTTT. This gives the protein CASSVQGASGEAFF. The full variable domain, in which reference TRBV9 and TRBJ1-1 provide the parts outside the CDR3, is DSGVTQTPKHLITATGQRVTLRCSPRSGDLSVYWYQQSLDQGLQFLIQYYNGEERAKGNILERFSAQQFPDLHSELNLSSLELGDSALYFCASSVQGASGEAFFGQGTRLTVV.

This clonotype was recorded many times. V gene TRBV12-3 or TRBV12-4 combines with J gene TRBJ2-7; TRBD1 matches at 7 bases. V trimming: 6 bases; J trimming: 2 bases; junction bases outside the gene matches: 7. The CDR3 contains 14 residues. Written as DNA, the CDR3 is TGTGCCAGCAGCCAACCGGGACAGCCCTACGAGCAGTACTTC. This encodes CASSQPGQPYEQYF.

The sample holds many counts of this clonotype. This chain joins TRBV7-3 and TRBJ2-1; 8 bases match TRBD2. This CDR3 has 15 residues. In germline, CDR1 is SGHTA, CDR2 FQGTGA. J was trimmed by 3 bases and V by 6 bases; bases with no gene match: 7. The CDR3, as DNA: TGTGCCAGCAGTCATGAACTAGCGGACTACAATGAGCAGTTCTTC. Its translation is CASSHELADYNEQFF.

This clonotype turned up a few times. J is TRBJ2-5 and V is TRBV29-1, with 7 bases fitting TRBD1. The CDR3 length is 12 residues. Per germline, CDR1 SQVTM and CDR2 ANQGSEA. Germline trimming cut 6 bases from V and 5 bases from J; bases unmatched to any gene: 6. The CDR3 DNA reads as TGCAGCGTCGACAGGGATGCGGAGACCCAGTACTTC. It specifies CSVDRDAETQYF.

Ten or more counts support this clonotype. In nucleotides, the CDR3 is TGTGCCAGCAGTTATCAGTCAAATCAGCCCCAGCATTTT. Translated, it gives CASSYQSNQPQHF. This chain uses TRBV6-5 with TRBJ1-5, with unresolved D. The CDR3 is made up of 13 amino acids. V lost 3 bases and J 4 bases, leaving 7 bases between the germline ends. Germline V lookup: CDR1 MNHEY, CDR2 SVGAGI.

This clonotype was recorded at least ten times. The chain employs TRBV20-1 and TRBJ1-3; perhaps TRBD1 as D (6 bases). The CDR3 contains 16 residues. The germline V and J ends were trimmed by 2 bases and 1 base, with 15 bases remaining between them. Germline V lookup: CDR1 DFQATT, CDR2 SNEGSKA (reference sequence). CDR3 in amino acids: CSARPNREGSGNTIYF. CDR3 coding DNA: TGCAGTGCTAGACCCAACAGGGAAGGGTCTGGAAACACCATATATTTT.

This clonotype was detected many times. The gene calls are TRBV6-1 and TRBJ1-4; unclear D gene. This CDR3 has 16 residues. Germline CDR1 reads MNHNS; CDR2 reads SASEGT. The V end was cut by 0 bases, the J end by 2 bases, with 10 bases between. CDR3 nucleotides: TGTGCCAGCAGTGAAGCCTATCTTTTCACTAATGAAAAACTGTTTTTT. Protein: CASSEAYLFTNEKLFF.

This clonotype has a count of ten or more. The rearrangement uses TRBV3-1 and TRBJ2-1; D not resolved. This CDR3 comprises 19 residues. Germline V gene data show CDR1 as LGHDT and CDR2 as YNNKEL (reference sequence). The V end was cut by 0 bases, the J end by 0 bases, with 18 bases between. DNA for the CDR3: TGTGCCAGCAGCCAAGATTTGACTCCTAAGTGGGGCTCCTACAATGAGCAGTTCTTC. As protein: CASSQDLTPKWGSYNEQFF.